The sample holds one count of the clone carrying this TCR beta chain. This entry comes from a study of blood T cell repertoires in COVID-19. Study-wide background: The samples span acute and convalescent COVID-19 from the United States, Italy and Spain. The cDNA or gDNA used as material had been derived from T cells, B-cell-depleted T cells, or PBMCs.

The V gene end was trimmed by 3 bases and the J gene end by 6 bases; junction bases not matched to a gene: 7. Germline values: CDR1 GTSNPN, CDR2 SVGIG (reference sequence). The CDR3 spans 13 residues. Authors' processing steps: Amplifying reference gene primers gave estimates of nucleated cell counts. The repertoire was sequenced with immunoSEQ multiplex PCR; TCRdb's copy has only in-frame clones and lacks some. The V and J calls and the clone size are those of that table, but D and trimming were determined from the DNA. The sample yields some 150,000 clones, 85% to 90% seen once. The chain employs TRBV30 and TRBJ1-2; 7 nucleotides align to TRBD1. Sequencing input: peripheral blood. This clonotype was sampled from a man aged 45 to 65 who had recovered from COVID-19. DNA for the CDR3: TGTGCCTGGAGCCCAGGGGGGAGAAATGGCTACACCTTC. This sequence encodes CAWSPGGRNGYTF.